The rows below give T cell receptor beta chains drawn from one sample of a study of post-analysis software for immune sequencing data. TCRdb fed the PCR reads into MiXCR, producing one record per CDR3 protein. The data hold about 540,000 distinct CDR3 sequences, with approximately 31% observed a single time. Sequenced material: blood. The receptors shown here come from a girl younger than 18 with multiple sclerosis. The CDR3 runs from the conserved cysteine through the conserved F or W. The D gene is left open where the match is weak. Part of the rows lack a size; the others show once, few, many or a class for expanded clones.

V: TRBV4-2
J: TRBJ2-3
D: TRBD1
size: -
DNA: TGTGCCAGCAGCCAAGACGACAGGGGAGGCACAGATACGCAGTATTTT
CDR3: CASSQDDRGGTDTQYF

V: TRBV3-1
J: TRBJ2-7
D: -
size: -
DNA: TGTGCCAGCAGCCAAGAGATCACTATATCCTTCGACGAGCAGTACTTC
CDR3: CASSQEITISFDEQYF

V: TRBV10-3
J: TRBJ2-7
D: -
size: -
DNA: TGTGCCATCAGTGGAAGTCAATTCGACGAGCAGTACTTC
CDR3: CAISGSQFDEQYF

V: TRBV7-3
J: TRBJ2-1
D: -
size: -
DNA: TGTGCCAGCAGCTTTATGGGGGGACTCCCAGGCCGTAATGAGCAGTTCTTC
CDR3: CASSFMGGLPGRNEQFF

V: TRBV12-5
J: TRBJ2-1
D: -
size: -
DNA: TGTGCTAGTGGTTCTAAGACTAGTTTTGAGTTCTTC
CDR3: CASGSKTSFEFF

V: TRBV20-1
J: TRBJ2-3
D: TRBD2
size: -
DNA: TGCAGTGCCCGCTGGGCGGGGGGTCCTACGGGCACAGATACGCAGTATTTT
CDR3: CSARWAGGPTGTDTQYF

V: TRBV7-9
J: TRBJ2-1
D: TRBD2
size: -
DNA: TGTGCCAGCAGCCCCCGGGGCGCTAGCGGGGGGGACAATGAGCAGTTCTTC
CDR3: CASSPRGASGGDNEQFF

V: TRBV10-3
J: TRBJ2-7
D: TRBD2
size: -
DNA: TGTGCCATCAGTCTAGCCTTAGCGGGGAGCTCCTACGAGCAGTACTTC
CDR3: CAISLALAGSSYEQYF

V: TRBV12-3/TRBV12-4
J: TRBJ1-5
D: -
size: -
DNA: TGTGCCAGCAGCCCCGCTCGATCCAGCAATCAGCCCCAGCATTTT
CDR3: CASSPARSSNQPQHF

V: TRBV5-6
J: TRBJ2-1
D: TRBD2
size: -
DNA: TGTGCCAGCAGCTTGGATAGCGGGGACTCCTACAATGAGCAGTTCTTC
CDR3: CASSLDSGDSYNEQFF

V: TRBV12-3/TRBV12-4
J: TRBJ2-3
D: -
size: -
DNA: TGTGCCAGCAGTTTACGGGACCTAGGGACAGATACGCAGTATTTT
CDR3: CASSLRDLGTDTQYF

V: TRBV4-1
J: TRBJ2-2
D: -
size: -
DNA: TGCGCCAGCAGCCAATCTAGGGTAAACACCGGGGAGCTGTTTTTT
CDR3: CASSQSRVNTGELFF

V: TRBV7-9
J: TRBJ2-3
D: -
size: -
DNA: TGTGCCAGCAGCCCTTCTGGGGGCGCAGATACGCAGTATTTT
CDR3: CASSPSGGADTQYF

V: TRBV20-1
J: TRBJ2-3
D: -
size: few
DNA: TGCAGTGCTCGCCCGACCGAGGGTACGCAGTATTTT
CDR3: CSARPTEGTQYF

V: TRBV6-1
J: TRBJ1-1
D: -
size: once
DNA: TGTGCCAGCAGTAAAGTCGCCACCGCGGGAGCTTTCTTT
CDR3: CASSKVATAGAFF

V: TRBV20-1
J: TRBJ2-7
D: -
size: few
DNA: TGCAGTGCTAGAGATAGAAGCGAGCAGTACTTC
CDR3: CSARDRSEQYF

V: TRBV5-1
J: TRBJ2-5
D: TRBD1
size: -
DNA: TGCGCCAGCAGCTTGGAGGGCGGACAGGGTGCAGAGACCCAGTACTTC
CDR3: CASSLEGGQGAETQYF

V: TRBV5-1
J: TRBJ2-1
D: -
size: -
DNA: TGCGCCAGCAGCCCCCAGCCGGGGGGCGCGGGGAACAAAGAGCAGTTCTTC
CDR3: CASSPQPGGAGNKEQFF

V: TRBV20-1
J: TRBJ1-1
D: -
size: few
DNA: TGCAGTGCTTATAGACAGTTGAACACTGAAGCTTTCTTT
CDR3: CSAYRQLNTEAFF

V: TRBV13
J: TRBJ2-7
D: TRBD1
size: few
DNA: TGTGCCAGCAGCTACAGGGGGCGGGAAAGTTACGAGCAGTACTTC
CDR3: CASSYRGRESYEQYF

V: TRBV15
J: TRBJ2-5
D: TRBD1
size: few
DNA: TGTGCCACCAGCAGCAGGGGGTTCGCAGAGACCCAGTACTTC
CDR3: CATSSRGFAETQYF

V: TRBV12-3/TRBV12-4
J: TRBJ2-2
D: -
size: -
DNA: TGTGCCAGCAGTTTAAGTGGGGTCGCGAACACCGGGGAGCTGTTTTTT
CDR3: CASSLSGVANTGELFF

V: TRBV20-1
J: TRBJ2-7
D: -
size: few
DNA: TGCAGTGCTAGAGATTTGCCCCAGGGCACCTACGAGCAGTACTTC
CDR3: CSARDLPQGTYEQYF

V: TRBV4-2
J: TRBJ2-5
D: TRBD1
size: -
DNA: TGTGCCAGCAGCCAGCCCGGGACAGGCGAGATCCAGTACTTC
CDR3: CASSQPGTGEIQYF

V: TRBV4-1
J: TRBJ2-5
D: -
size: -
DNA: TGCGCCAGCAGCTCTTCGGTCTCTACCCAAGAGACCCAGTACTTC
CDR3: CASSSSVSTQETQYF

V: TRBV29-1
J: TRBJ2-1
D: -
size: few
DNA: TGCAGCGTTGTGCCTTGGGATGAGCAGTTCTTC
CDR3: CSVVPWDEQFF

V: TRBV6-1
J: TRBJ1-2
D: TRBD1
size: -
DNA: TGTGCCAGCAGTGGCGGACAGGGCCCCTATGGCTACACCTTC
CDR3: CASSGGQGPYGYTF

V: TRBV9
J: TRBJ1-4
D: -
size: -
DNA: TGTGCCAGCAGCCCATCTAGGGGCGAAAAACTGTTTTTT
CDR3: CASSPSRGEKLFF

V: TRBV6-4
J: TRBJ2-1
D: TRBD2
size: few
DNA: TGTGCCAGCAGTGCCCAACCCCTAGCGGGGTCCTACAATGAGCAGTTCTTC
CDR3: CASSAQPLAGSYNEQFF

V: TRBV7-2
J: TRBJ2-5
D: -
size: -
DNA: TGTGCCAGCAGCCCTCAAAGGCTAGCTGAGACCCAGTACTTC
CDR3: CASSPQRLAETQYF

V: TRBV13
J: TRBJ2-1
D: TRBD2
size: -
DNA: TGTGCCAGCAGACCTACTGGACTAGCGGAGAGCTCCTACAATGAGCAGTTCTTC
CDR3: CASRPTGLAESSYNEQFF

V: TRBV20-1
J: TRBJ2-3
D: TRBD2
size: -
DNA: TGCAGTGCTAGAGTTGAGGAGCGGGGGGCCTACACAGATACGCAGTATTTT
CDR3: CSARVEERGAYTDTQYF

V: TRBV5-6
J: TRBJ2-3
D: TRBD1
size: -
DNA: TGTGCCAGCACCTTCCGGACAGGGCCCACAGATACGCAGTATTTT
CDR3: CASTFRTGPTDTQYF

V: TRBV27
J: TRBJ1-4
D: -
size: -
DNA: TGTGCCAGCAGTTTAGGGCACCCCGTCGCAGGTGAAAAACTGTTTTTT
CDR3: CASSLGHPVAGEKLFF

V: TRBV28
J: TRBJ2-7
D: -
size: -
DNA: TGTGCCAGCATCCCCGGGGGCAGCTCCTACGAGCAGTACTTC
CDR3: CASIPGGSSYEQYF

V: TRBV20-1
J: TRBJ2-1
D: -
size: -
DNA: TGCAGTGCTCTGGGACCAACCTACAATGAGCAGTTCTTC
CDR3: CSALGPTYNEQFF

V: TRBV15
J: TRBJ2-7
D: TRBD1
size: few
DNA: TGTGCCACCAGCAACCGCCGACAGGGATCCTACGAGCAGTACTTC
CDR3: CATSNRRQGSYEQYF

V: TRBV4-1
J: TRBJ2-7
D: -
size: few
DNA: TGCGCCAGCAGCCAGGAGGGGACCTACGAGCAGTACTTC
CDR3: CASSQEGTYEQYF

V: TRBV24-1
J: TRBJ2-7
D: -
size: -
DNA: TGTGCCACCAGTAGTAGGCCCGGGACTCGAGAGTACGAGCAGTACTTC
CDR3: CATSSRPGTREYEQYF

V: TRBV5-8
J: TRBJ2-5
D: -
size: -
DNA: TGTGCCAGCAGCCGGTTAGAGGCGCAAGAGACCCAGTACTTC
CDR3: CASSRLEAQETQYF

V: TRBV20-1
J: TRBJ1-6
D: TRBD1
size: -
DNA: TGCAGTGCTGATCGGGACAGTAATTCACCCCTCCACTTT
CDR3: CSADRDSNSPLHF

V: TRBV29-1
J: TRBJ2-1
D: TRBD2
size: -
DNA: TGTACCGGAGCGGGGGGGCATATGGGTGAGCAGTTCTTC
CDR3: CTGAGGHMGEQFF

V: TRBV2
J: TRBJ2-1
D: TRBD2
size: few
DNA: TGTGCCAGCAGTGCCGGGGGGAGATACAATGAGCAGTTCTTC
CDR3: CASSAGGRYNEQFF

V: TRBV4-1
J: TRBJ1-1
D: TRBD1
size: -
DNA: TGCGCCAGCAGCCACTCTGACAGGGATCACACTGAAGCTTTCTTT
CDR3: CASSHSDRDHTEAFF

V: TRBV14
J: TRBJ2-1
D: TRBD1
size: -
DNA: TGTGCCAGCAGCCAAGACCCGACAGGGAAAGGCAATGAGCAGTTCTTC
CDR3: CASSQDPTGKGNEQFF

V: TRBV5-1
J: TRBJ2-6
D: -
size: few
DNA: TGCGCCAGCAGCTTGTCGGTCGCTGGGGCCAACGTCCTGACTTTC
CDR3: CASSLSVAGANVLTF

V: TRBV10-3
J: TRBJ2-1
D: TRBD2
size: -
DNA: TGTGCCACCGAGAAAAGTCTAGCGGGGGACAATGAGCAGTTCTTC
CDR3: CATEKSLAGDNEQFF

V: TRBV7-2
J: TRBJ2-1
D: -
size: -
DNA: TGTGCCAGCAGCTTAGCGCGGGCCGGGGATCGTGAGCAATTCTTC
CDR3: CASSLARAGDREQFF

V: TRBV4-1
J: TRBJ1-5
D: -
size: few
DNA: TGCGCCAGCAGCCAAGATCGAAATGGGAATCAGCCCCAGCATTTT
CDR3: CASSQDRNGNQPQHF

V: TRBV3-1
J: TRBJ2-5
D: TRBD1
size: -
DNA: TGTGCCAGCAGCCACTGGGACAGGGGCGGCCAAGAGACCCGGTACTTC
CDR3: CASSHWDRGGQETRYF

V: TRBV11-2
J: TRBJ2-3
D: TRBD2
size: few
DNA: TGTGCCAGCAGCCCGCGGGGGGCGGGAGATACGCAGTATTTT
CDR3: CASSPRGAGDTQYF

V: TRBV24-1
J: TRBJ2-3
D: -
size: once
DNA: TGTGCCACCAGTGACGCTGGGGGGGCTAGCACAGATACGCAGTATTTT
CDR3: CATSDAGGASTDTQYF

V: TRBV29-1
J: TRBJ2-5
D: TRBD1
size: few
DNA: TGCAGCGTTGGTCTGGGACAGGGTAAAACCCAGTACTTC
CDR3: CSVGLGQGKTQYF